A selection of T cell receptor beta chains follows, all from one sample in a study of PD-L1 blockade in urothelial cancer. TCRdb's copy holds only in-frame clones and misses some; the assay was immunoSEQ multiplex PCR. The sample carries some 52,000 clones, around 74% recorded once. The sequencing used PBMCs, collected around atezolizumab (anti-PD-L1) treatment. The receptors were sampled from a man in his 70s with urothelial cancer. Both conserved end residues are part of each CDR3. Each record gives: V gene, D gene, J gene, clone size, CDR3 DNA, CDR3 protein. The D gene is left open where the match is weak. Not every row has a clone size; where given, it reads once, few, many or a size class.

>TRBV5-1|TRBD2|TRBJ2-1|once
TGCGCCAGCAGCACCTATGGAGCGGGAGGTAGCAATGAGCAGTTCTTC
CASSTYGAGGSNEQFF
>TRBV5-6|NA|TRBJ2-5|NA
TGTGCCAGCAGCCGGGCAGGGGGAGGTGAGACCCAGTACTTC
CASSRAGGGETQYF
>TRBV15|NA|TRBJ1-2|NA
TGTGCCACCAGCATAGGGGGAACCACCTATGGCTACACCTTC
CATSIGGTTYGYTF
>TRBV5-1|TRBD1|TRBJ2-3|NA
TGCGCCAGCAGCTTGGGACAGGGGGGCACAGATACGCAGTATTTT
CASSLGQGGTDTQYF
>TRBV4-2|TRBD1|TRBJ1-5|NA
TGTGCCAGCAGCCCTATAATTGGACAGGGGGCTGGTGAGCCCCAGCATTTT
CASSPIIGQGAGEPQHF
>TRBV25-1|TRBD1|TRBJ2-2|NA
TGTGCCAGCAGTGAATGGACAGGGGGCATAGTAGGCACCGGGGAGCTGTTTTTT
CASSEWTGGIVGTGELFF
>TRBV15|NA|TRBJ1-5|few
TGTGCCACCTCATACAGGTTCAGCCAGCCCCAGCATTTT
CATSYRFSQPQHF
>TRBV7-2|NA|TRBJ2-7|once
TGTGCCAGCAGTTCTAATAATGCCTACGAGCAGTACTTC
CASSSNNAYEQYF
>TRBV2|NA|TRBJ2-2|NA
TGTGCCAGCAGTGAGGCCCGGGGTACCGGGGAGCTGTTTTTT
CASSEARGTGELFF
>TRBV4-3|TRBD2|TRBJ2-1|few
TGCGCCAGCAGCCAAGATTGGATAGCGGGGGTCGTCCACAATGAGCAGTTCTTC
CASSQDWIAGVVHNEQFF
>TRBV5-6|TRBD1|TRBJ1-5|NA
TGTGCCAGCAGCTTCGGAGGACAGGGGGCAGGTCAGCCCCAGCATTTT
CASSFGGQGAGQPQHF
>TRBV7-2|NA|TRBJ1-2|NA
TGTGCCAGCAGCTTAATGGGGGCTGTGGACTATGGCTACACCTTC
CASSLMGAVDYGYTF
>TRBV6-5|TRBD1|TRBJ2-3|few
TGTGCCAGTTCGGGACAGACCACAGATACGCAGTATTTT
CASSGQTTDTQYF
>TRBV19|NA|TRBJ2-7|NA
TGTGCCAGTAGGCCGGGACACTTCTCCTACGAGCAGTACTTC
CASRPGHFSYEQYF
>TRBV18|TRBD1|TRBJ1-1|NA
TGTGCCAGCTCACTTAAGACACCCAGGGGGCATCAAGCTTTCTTT
CASSLKTPRGHQAFF
>TRBV19|TRBD2|TRBJ2-3|NA
TGTGCCAGTAGTACGCGGACTAGCCTCGCAGATACGCAGTATTTT
CASSTRTSLADTQYF
>TRBV9|TRBD1|TRBJ2-5|NA
TGTGCCAGCAGCGTAGGACCGGGACAGGGTATCGAGACCCAGTACTTC
CASSVGPGQGIETQYF
>TRBV7-8|TRBD1|TRBJ1-4|NA
TGTGCCAGCAGCTTAGCGGGGACAGTGAATGAAAAACTGTTTTTT
CASSLAGTVNEKLFF
>TRBV5-5|TRBD1|TRBJ1-5|NA
TGTGCCAGCAGCTTGAGCAGGGGGATTAATCAGCCCCAGCATTTT
CASSLSRGINQPQHF
>TRBV28|TRBD1|TRBJ2-5|NA
TGTGCCAGCAGGCCAGGGGGCGCGGGGCAAGAGACCCAGTACTTC
CASRPGGAGQETQYF
>TRBV5-1|NA|TRBJ1-1|NA
TGCGCCAGCAGCTTGGTCGGGGGGGGCATGAACACTGAAGCTTTCTTT
CASSLVGGGMNTEAFF
>TRBV7-2|NA|TRBJ2-3|once
TGTGCCAGCAGCTTAGGGGCTATAAGCACAGATACGCAGTATTTT
CASSLGAISTDTQYF
>TRBV4-2|TRBD2|TRBJ2-1|NA
TGTGCCAGCAGCGAGCGGGACTCCTACAATGAGCAGTTCTTC
CASSERDSYNEQFF
>TRBV7-6|TRBD2|TRBJ2-7|NA
TGTGCCAGCAGCTTATCTAGCGGTGCGGTGCAGTACTTC
CASSLSSGAVQYF
>TRBV7-3|TRBD2|TRBJ2-3|NA
TGTGCCAGCCAACGGGGCGGGGGAACAGATACGCAGTATTTT
CASQRGGGTDTQYF
>TRBV11-2|TRBD2|TRBJ2-7|NA
TGTGCCAGCAGCGGCTTCGGGACTAGCGTATCCTACGAGCAGTACTTC
CASSGFGTSVSYEQYF